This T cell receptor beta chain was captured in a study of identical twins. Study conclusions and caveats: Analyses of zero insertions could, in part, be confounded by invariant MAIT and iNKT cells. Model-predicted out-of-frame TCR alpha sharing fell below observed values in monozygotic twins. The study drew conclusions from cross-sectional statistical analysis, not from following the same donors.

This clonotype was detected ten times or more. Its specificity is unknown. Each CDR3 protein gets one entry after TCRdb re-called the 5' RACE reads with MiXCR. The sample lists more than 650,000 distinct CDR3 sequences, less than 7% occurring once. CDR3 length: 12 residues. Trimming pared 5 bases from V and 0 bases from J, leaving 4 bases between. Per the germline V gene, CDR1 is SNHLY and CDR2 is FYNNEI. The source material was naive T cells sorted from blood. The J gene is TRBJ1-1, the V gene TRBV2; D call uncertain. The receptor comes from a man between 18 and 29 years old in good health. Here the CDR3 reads CASSYMNTEAFF. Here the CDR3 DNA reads TGTGCCAGCAGTTACATGAACACTGAAGCTTTCTTT.